The 19 T cell receptor beta chains given below trace back to one sample, sequenced in a study of molecular identifiers for immune sequencing clone quantification. TCRdb processed the PCR reads anew with MiXCR; each CDR3 protein has one entry. Among around 300,000 distinct CDR3 sequences, roughly a quarter were seen once, and the ten largest hold 0.65% to 0.95%. The source material was naive CD8+ T cells from blood, with Jurkat cell RNA spiked in. Indicated subset: FACS-sorted CD8+CD4-CCR7+CD45RA+ naive T cells. The receptors shown here come from a human donor in good health. Some libraries in this study had Jurkat cell RNA spiked in.

The chain is built from TRBV12-5 and TRBJ1-1, with 10 bases identical to TRBD1. The germline V gene encodes CDR1 LGHNT and CDR2 FRNRAP. CDR3 length: 16 residues. Trimming removed 1 base from V and 3 bases from J; junction bases left unmatched: 5. The CDR3: CASGLGDRGTYTEAFF. CDR3 DNA sequence: TGTGCTAGTGGTTTGGGGGACAGGGGAACTTACACTGAAGCTTTCTTT. The full variable domain, completed using reference TRBV12-5 and TRBJ1-1, is DARVTQTPRHKVTEMGQEVTMRCQPILGHNTVFWYRQTMMQGLELLAYFRNRAPLDDSGMPKDRFSAEMPDATLATLKIQPSEPRDSAVYFCASGLGDRGTYTEAFFGQGTRLTVV.

V and J are TRBV6-6 and TRBJ2-7, with a tentative D call TRBD1 (6 bases). Germline V gene lookup returns CDR1 MNHNY and CDR2 SVGAGI (reference sequence). V lost 3 bases, J lost 2 bases, and 11 bases lay in between. The CDR3 totals 14 residues. The CDR3 here is CASSYRTATYEQYF. The CDR3 nucleotides read TGTGCCAGCAGTTATCGGACAGCTACCTACGAGCAGTACTTC.

This chain connects TRBV6-6 to TRBJ1-1; D unresolved. The CDR3 is 12 residues long. The germline V gene has CDR1 MNHNY and CDR2 SVGAGI (reference sequence). Deletions cut 2 bases from V and 10 bases from J, with 11 bases between. The CDR3: CASSYGVVGAFF. In nucleotides, the CDR3 is TGTGCCAGCAGTTACGGGGTAGTTGGAGCTTTCTTT.

About this clonotype: A clone one base away is much larger, so this may be a read error. This rearrangement joins TRBV7-9 to TRBJ2-7; D is unresolved. The CDR3 has 13 amino acids. Germline-derived CDR1 and CDR2 are SEHNR and FQNEAQ (reference sequence). Written as DNA, the CDR3 is TGTGCCAGCAGCCGACCGGCCCACTACGGGCAGTACTTC. It yields the protein CASSRPAHYGQYF.

Note on this clonotype: This sequence may be a read error, since a much larger clone differs from it by one base. The chain couples TRBV7-7 to TRBJ2-7; TRBD1 matches at 8 bases. Germline values: CDR1 SSHAT, CDR2 FNYEAQ (reference sequence). The CDR3 spans 13 residues. CDR3 amino acids: CASGLGQGNEQYF. CDR3 nucleotides: TGTGCTAGCGGCTTAGGACAGGGCAACGAGCAGTACTTC.

This clonotype was seen more than once but under ten times. V gene TRBV28 combines with J gene TRBJ1-1, with D possibly being TRBD1 (5 bases). Trimming took off 7 bases at V and 4 bases at J, with 16 bases between the two ends. CDR1 is MDHEN, CDR2 SYDVKM, per germline. The CDR3 has 14 residues. CDR3: CASKTGGEGTEAFF. As DNA, the CDR3 is TGTGCCAGCAAAACCGGGGGGGAGGGCACTGAAGCTTTCTTT.

This clonotype showed up just a few times. At one of its ends the junction is not consistent with the germline gene, which may arise from a read error. This rearrangement joins TRBV13 to TRBJ2-4; D might be TRBD1 (6 bases). The CDR3 is 14 amino acids. Germline V gives CDR1 PRHDT, CDR2 FYEKMQ (reference sequence). Here the CDR3 reads CASSFADSKIIQYF. The CDR3 coding sequence is TGTGCCAGCAGTTTTGCGGACAGCAAAATCATTCAGTACTTC.

For this clonotype: At one boundary the junction diverges from the germline segment, which might be a read error. The rearrangement uses TRBV5-3 and TRBJ2-5, with 8 bases matching TRBD1. TRBV5-3 is given ORF status, its function remaining uncertain. CDR3 length equals 14 residues. The CDR3 nucleotides read TGTGCCAGCAGCTTGGACAGGGACCAAGAGACCCAGTACTTC. Its protein is CASSLDRDQETQYF.

J is TRBJ2-2 and V is TRBV7-3; 9 nucleotides line up with TRBD2. The V gene's germline CDR1 is SGHTA and CDR2 FQGTGA. V lost 4 bases to trimming and J lost 6 bases; unmatched junction nucleotides: 12. The CDR3 is 17 amino acids. The CDR3 DNA sequence: TGTGCCAGCAGCTCCGAGACTAGCGGAGACGGGCCCGGGGAGCTGTTTTTT. This codes for CASSSETSGDGPGELFF. The variable domain in full, completed from reference TRBV7-3 and TRBJ2-2, reads GAGVSQTPSNKVTEKGKYVELRCDPISGHTALYWYRQSLGQGPEFLIYFQGTGAADDSGLPNDRFFAVRPEGSVSTLKIQRTERGDSAVYLCASSSETSGDGPGELFFGEGSRLTVL.

V gene TRBV2 combines with J gene TRBJ2-7, with 10 bases lining up with TRBD2. V was clipped by 1 base and J by 0 bases; unmatched bases: 6. Germline V lookup: CDR1 SNHLY, CDR2 FYNNEI. The CDR3 sequence is 17 residues long. CDR3 protein: CASSEDLAGAHSYEQYV. The CDR3 nucleotides read TGTGCCAGCAGTGAAGACCTAGCGGGAGCCCACTCCTACGAGCAGTACGTC.

This clonotype was counted only a few times. The gene calls are TRBV24-1 and TRBJ2-3; 7 bases line up with TRBD1. J gave up 0 bases and V 2 bases, and 4 bases lay outside the gene matches. CDR1 and CDR2 (germline): KGHDR, SFDVKD. There are 16 residues in the CDR3. CDR3 residues: CATSDWRTGSTDTQYF. In DNA form, the CDR3 reads TGTGCCACCAGTGATTGGCGGACAGGAAGCACAGATACGCAGTATTTT.

On this clonotype itself: No conserved phenylalanine or tryptophan ends this CDR3, so it is likely a read error. The genes are TRBV28 and TRBJ2-7; either TRBD1 or TRBD2 may fit D (5 bases each). Trimming removed 2 bases from V and 0 bases from J, with 8 bases in between. The CDR3 length is 14 residues. Germline V gene sequence: CDR1 MDHEN, CDR2 SYDVKM. The CDR3 region is CASSLGGSSYEQYI. The DNA of the CDR3 is TGTGCCAGCAGTTTAGGGGGAAGCTCCTACGAGCAGTACATC.

This clonotype came up a few times. The rearrangement links TRBV12-3 or TRBV12-4 to TRBJ2-3; 9 bases line up with TRBD1. Unmatched junction bases numbered 9, after V lost 6 bases and J lost 5 bases. This CDR3 is 15 amino acids long. The CDR3 region is CASSLPGTGKDTQYF. The DNA of the CDR3 is TGTGCCAGCAGCCTACCTGGGACAGGGAAAGATACGCAGTATTTT.

J is TRBJ1-3 and V is TRBV20-1; possibly TRBD1 for D (5 bases). Germline CDR1 reads DFQATT; CDR2 reads SNEGSKA (reference sequence). This CDR3 comprises 14 residues. Trimming shortened V by 0 bases and J by 8 bases, and 14 bases separated the two germline ends. As DNA, the CDR3 is TGCAGTGCTAGAGAGGCAGGGCTAAGAGACACCATATATTTT. This sequence encodes CSAREAGLRDTIYF.

The table lists this clonotype with many counts. V usage is TRBV6-6 and J usage is TRBJ1-5; the match to TRBD1 covers 9 bases. The CDR3 consists of 17 residues. V was pared by 0 bases and J by 5 bases, with 8 bases of the junction left unmatched. CDR1 is MNHNY, CDR2 SVGAGI, per germline (reference sequence). The CDR3 protein is CASSYSTGGYIHQPQHF. The CDR3 nucleotides are TGTGCCAGCAGTTACTCGACAGGGGGGTACATTCATCAGCCCCAGCATTTT.

The V call is TRBV4-1, the J call TRBJ2-3; possibly TRBD2 for D (5 bases). This CDR3 has 17 residues. Trimming cost V 1 base and J 0 bases, with 14 bases left between them. From germline, CDR1 is MGHRA and CDR2 YSYEKL. The CDR3 here is CASSQGVGETSTDTQYF. The CDR3 DNA sequence: TGCGCCAGCAGCCAAGGGGTCGGGGAAACTAGCACAGATACGCAGTATTTT.

As to this clonotype: A much larger clone lies a single base off, so this may be a read error. The CDR3 loop reads CSVARGRALTQETQYF. CDR3 in DNA: TGCAGCGTTGCTAGGGGTCGGGCGTTGACCCAAGAGACCCAGTACTTC. The chain employs TRBV29-1 and TRBJ2-5; tentative D call: TRBD1 (5 bases). Germline V gives CDR1 SQVTM, CDR2 ANQGSEA. The CDR3 consists of 16 residues. V lost 4 bases and J lost 1, with 19 bases in between.

In the case of this clonotype: A clone one base away is much larger, so this may be a read error. J is TRBJ2-4 and V is TRBV19; D not resolved. Germline V gene data show CDR1 as LNHDA and CDR2 as SQIVND (reference sequence). V was clipped by 8 bases and J by 6 bases, with 17 bases between them. This CDR3 region has 14 residues. This CDR3 is CASCPLSTPNIQYF. CDR3 DNA: TGTGCCAGTTGTCCCCTTTCGACCCCAAACATTCAGTACTTC.

This clonotype was detected many times. The chain employs TRBV4-2 and TRBJ1-5; unclear D gene. Germline loops: CDR1 LGHNA, CDR2 YNFKEQ. V was cut by 0 bases and J by 0 bases, with 6 bases left in between. This CDR3 comprises 15 residues. The CDR3 bases are TGTGCCAGCAGCCAAGATACGTATAGCAATCAGCCCCAGCATTTT. Its protein product is CASSQDTYSNQPQHF.